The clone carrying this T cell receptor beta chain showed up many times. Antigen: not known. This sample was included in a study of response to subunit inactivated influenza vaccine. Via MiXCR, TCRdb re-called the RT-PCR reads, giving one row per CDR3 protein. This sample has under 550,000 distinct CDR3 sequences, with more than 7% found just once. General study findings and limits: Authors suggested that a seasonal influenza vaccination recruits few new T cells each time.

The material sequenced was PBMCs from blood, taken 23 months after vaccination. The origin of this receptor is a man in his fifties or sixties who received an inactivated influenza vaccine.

CDR3: CASSLDQGTRETQYF. DNA of the CDR3: TGTGCCAGCAGCTTGGATCAGGGGACGAGGGAGACCCAGTACTTC. The chain couples TRBV5-6 to TRBJ2-5; perhaps TRBD1 as D (6 bases). This CDR3 spans 15 amino acids. Deletions cut 0 bases from V and 5 bases from J, with 14 bases between. Germline V CDR1 and CDR2: SGHDT, YYEEEE.